These 9 T cell receptor beta chains were sequenced from one sample in a study of identical twins. TCRdb processed the 5' RACE reads anew with MiXCR; each CDR3 protein has one entry. The sample has about 530,000 distinct CDR3 sequences, 15% seen once. These data were likewise used in another study, on yellow fever vaccine responses in identical twins.

Sample: CD4+ T cells sorted from blood. Receptors were obtained from a woman aged 18-29 years in good health.

This clonotype was seen only a few times. The rearrangement joins TRBV24-1 to TRBJ2-1, with a weak D call TRBD2 (5 bases). In germline, CDR1 is KGHDR, CDR2 SFDVKD. The CDR3 contains 16 residues. V was cut by 4 bases and J by 8 bases, with 20 bases left in between. The CDR3 DNA follows: TGTGCCACCAGTGAATACCCGGGATCTCCGCGGGATGAGCAGTTCTTC. Its protein product is CATSEYPGSPRDEQFF.

V is TRBV21-1 and J is TRBJ2-1; TRBD2, the table's D call, lacks a check against the DNA. TRBV21-1 is a pseudogene segment. The CDR3 runs to 13 residues. CDR3 amino acids: CASALEDGNEQFF. In DNA, the CDR3 is TGTGCCAGTGCATTGGAGGACGGGAATGAGCAGTTCTTC.

This clonotype was observed a handful of times. This rearrangement joins TRBV29-1 to TRBJ1-1; 9 nucleotides align to TRBD1. CDR3 length equals 13 residues. The germline V gene has CDR1 SQVTM and CDR2 ANQGSEA. J was trimmed by 1 base and V by 7 bases; bases with no gene match: 4. DNA of the CDR3: TGCAGCGGAACAGGGGGCAGGAACACTGAAGCTTTCTTT. It translates to CSGTGGRNTEAFF.

Many counts were recorded for this clonotype. This rearrangement joins TRBV25-1 to TRBJ1-2; 8 bases map to TRBD1. The germline V gene has CDR1 MGHDK and CDR2 SYGVNS. With 7 bases clipped from V and 7 bases from J, the junction kept 8 bases outside the gene matches. The CDR3 is 13 amino acids. CDR3 residues: CASTRGLGSGYTF. CDR3 bases: TGTGCCAGCACCAGGGGGCTGGGGAGTGGCTACACCTTC.

This clonotype was counted many times. The V and J genes are TRBV6-1 and TRBJ1-2; D not resolved. V was trimmed by 2 bases and J by 7 bases, leaving 8 bases between them. Germline CDR1 and CDR2: MNHNS and SASEGT. The CDR3 consists of 12 residues. CDR3 protein: CASSENYGGYTF. The CDR3 DNA reads TGTGCCAGCAGTGAAAATTACGGTGGCTACACCTTC.

In its sample, this clonotype was seen a few times. V and J are TRBV10-3 and TRBJ2-3; a weak D match, TRBD2 (6 bases). Germline CDR1 is ENHRY and CDR2 is SYGVKD. The CDR3 runs to 14 residues. V dropped 4 bases and J dropped 3 bases, with 11 bases sitting between them. The CDR3 sequence: CAISAGRRTDTQYF. DNA of the CDR3: TGTGCCATCAGTGCGGGGAGGAGGACAGATACGCAGTATTTT.

This clonotype was seen more than once but under ten times. The chain couples TRBV5-1 to TRBJ1-6; no firm D call. Germline CDR1 reads SGHRS; CDR2 reads YFSETQ. V gave up 0 bases and J gave up 9 bases, with 10 bases separating them. The CDR3 covers 14 residues. In DNA form, the CDR3 reads TGCGCCAGCAGCTTGGAGGTAGAGGCTTCACCCCTCCACTTT. Translation gives CASSLEVEASPLHF. The variable domain in full, completed from reference TRBV5-1 and TRBJ1-6, reads KAGVTQTPRYLIKTRGQQVTLSCSPISGHRSVSWYQQTPGQGLQFLFEYFSETQRNKGNFPGRFSGRQFSNSRSEMNVSTLELGDSALYLCASSLEVEASPLHFGNGTRLTVT.

This chain joins TRBV29-1 and TRBJ2-5, with D perhaps TRBD2 (6 bases). CDR1 and CDR2 from the germline V gene are SQVTM and ANQGSEA. The V end was cut by 5 bases, the J end by 0 bases, with 7 bases between. This CDR3 comprises 12 residues. CDR3 in amino acids: CSVRENQETQYF. In DNA form, the CDR3 reads TGCAGCGTTCGGGAGAACCAAGAGACCCAGTACTTC.

This clonotype was counted only a few times. V usage is TRBV3-1 and J usage is TRBJ2-7; D remains ambiguous. V lost 2 bases and J 2 bases, leaving 10 bases between the germline ends. CDR3 size: 14 residues. CDR1 and CDR2 from the germline V gene are LGHDT and YNNKEL (reference sequence). The CDR3 sequence: CASSQPGPPYEQYF. The CDR3 region has the DNA TGTGCCAGCAGCCAACCTGGGCCACCCTACGAGCAGTACTTC.